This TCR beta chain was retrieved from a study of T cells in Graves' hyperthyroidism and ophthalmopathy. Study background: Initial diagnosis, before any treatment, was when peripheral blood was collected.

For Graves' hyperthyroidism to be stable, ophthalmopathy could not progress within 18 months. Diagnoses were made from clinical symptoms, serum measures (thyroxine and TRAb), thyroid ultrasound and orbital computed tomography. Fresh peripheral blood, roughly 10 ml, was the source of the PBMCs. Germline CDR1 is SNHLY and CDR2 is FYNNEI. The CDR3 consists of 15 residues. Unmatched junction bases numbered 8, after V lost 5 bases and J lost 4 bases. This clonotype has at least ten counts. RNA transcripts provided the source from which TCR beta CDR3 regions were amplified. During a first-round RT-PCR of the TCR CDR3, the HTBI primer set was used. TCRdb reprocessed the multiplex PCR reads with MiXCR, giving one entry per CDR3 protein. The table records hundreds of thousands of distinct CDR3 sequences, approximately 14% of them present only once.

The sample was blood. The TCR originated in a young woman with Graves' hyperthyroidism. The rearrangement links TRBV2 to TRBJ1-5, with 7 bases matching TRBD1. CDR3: CASSPRTGGNQPQHF. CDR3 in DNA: TGTGCCAGCAGTCCCCGGACAGGCGGGAATCAGCCCCAGCATTTT.